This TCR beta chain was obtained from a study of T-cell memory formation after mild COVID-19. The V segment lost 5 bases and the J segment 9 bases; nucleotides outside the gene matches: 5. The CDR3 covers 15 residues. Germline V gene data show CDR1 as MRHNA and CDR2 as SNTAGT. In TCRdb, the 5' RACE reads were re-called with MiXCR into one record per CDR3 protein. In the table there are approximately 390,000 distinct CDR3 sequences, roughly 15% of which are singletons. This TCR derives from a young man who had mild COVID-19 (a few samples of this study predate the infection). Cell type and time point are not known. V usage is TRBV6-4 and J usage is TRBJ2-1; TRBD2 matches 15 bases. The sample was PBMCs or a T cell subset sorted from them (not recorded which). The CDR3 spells CASSWTSGGAAEQFF. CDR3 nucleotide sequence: TGTGCCAGCAGTTGGACTAGCGGGGGGGCCGCTGAGCAGTTCTTC.